Shown below are 15 T cell receptor beta chains from a single sample sequenced in a study of T cell responses to AZD1222 COVID-19 vaccine. Profiling relied on immunoSEQ multiplex PCR, and the TCRdb table lists in-frame clones only, not all of them. The repertoire holds more than 90,000 clones, with roughly 90% as singletons. This specimen was peripheral blood, taken 28 days after the second AZD1222 dose. The receptors shown here come from an adult who received the AZD1222 COVID-19 vaccine.

This CDR3 is CASSNSGRGTGELFF. The CDR3 nucleotides read TGTGCCAGTAGTAATAGCGGGAGGGGCACCGGGGAGCTGTTTTTT. The chain employs TRBV19 and TRBJ2-2, with 11 bases aligning to TRBD2. Germline V gene sequence: CDR1 LNHDA, CDR2 SQIVND (reference sequence). J was trimmed by 4 bases and V by 4 bases; bases with no gene match: 2. The CDR3 contains 15 residues. Full variable domain (missing parts from reference TRBV19 and TRBJ2-2): DGGITQSPKYLFRKEGQNVTLSCEQNLNHDAMYWYRQDPGQGLRLIYYSQIVNDFQKGDIAEGYSVSREKKESFPLTVTSAQKNPTAFYLCASSNSGRGTGELFFGEGSRLTVL.

This chain joins TRBV5-1 and TRBJ1-4, with a weak D call TRBD1 (5 bases). The CDR3 covers 15 residues. With 0 bases removed from V and 7 bases from J, the gap between germline ends came to 13 bases. From germline, CDR1 is SGHRS and CDR2 YFSETQ. The CDR3 here is CASSLGSGGVEKLFF. The CDR3, as DNA: TGCGCCAGCAGCTTGGGTTCTGGGGGAGTTGAAAAACTGTTTTTT. The variable domain in full, completed from reference TRBV5-1 and TRBJ1-4, reads KAGVTQTPRYLIKTRGQQVTLSCSPISGHRSVSWYQQTPGQGLQFLFEYFSETQRNKGNFPGRFSGRQFSNSRSEMNVSTLELGDSALYLCASSLGSGGVEKLFFGSGTQLSVL.

The gene calls are TRBV9 and TRBJ1-5, with D tentatively TRBD1 (6 bases). Germline V gives CDR1 SGDLS, CDR2 YYNGEE. CDR3 length: 18 residues. Trimming left V 4 bases short and J 3 bases short, with 23 bases between. The CDR3 region has the DNA TGTGCCAGCAGCCCCCTGTCGGAACAGGGCCGCCACAATCAGCCCCAGCATTTT. Translating it yields CASSPLSEQGRHNQPQHF.

V gene TRBV7-2 combines with J gene TRBJ2-5; no clear D. The CDR3 spans 13 residues. Between the trimmed V and J ends, which lost 1 base and 6 bases, there was a span of 9 bases. Per the germline V gene, CDR1 is SGHTA and CDR2 is FQGNSA. The DNA of the CDR3 is TGTGCCAGCAGCTTAGGCGACAAGAAGACCCAGTACTTC. Its translation is CASSLGDKKTQYF.

The chain employs TRBV27 and TRBJ2-3, with no clear D. The CDR3 spans 12 residues. V was cut by 0 bases and J by 4 bases, with 2 bases left in between. CDR1 is MNHEY and CDR2 is SMNVEV in the germline V gene (reference sequence). CDR3 loop: CASSLSPDTQYF. CDR3 bases: TGTGCCAGCAGTTTATCCCCAGATACGCAGTATTTT.

This CDR3 is CASSPTLALSTDTQYF. CDR3 nucleotide sequence: TGTGCCAGCTCACCAACACTAGCCCTTAGCACAGATACGCAGTATTTT. J is TRBJ2-3 and V is TRBV18; D perhaps matches TRBD2 (6 bases). CDR3 size: 16 residues. V dropped 2 bases and J dropped 0 bases, with 12 bases sitting between them. Germline lookup yields CDR1 KGHSH and CDR2 LQKENI.

The V and J genes are TRBV3-1 (or the pseudogene TRBV3-2) and TRBJ2-7; 8 positions match TRBD1. Trimming removed 5 bases from V and 6 bases from J; junction bases left unmatched: 12. The CDR3 sequence is 15 residues long. Germline lookup yields CDR1 LGHDT and CDR2 YNNKEL (reference sequence). Here the CDR3 reads CASSFLPGTGGEQYF. CDR3 DNA sequence: TGTGCCAGCAGCTTTCTTCCCGGGACAGGAGGCGAGCAGTACTTC.

This clone was recorded once. The V gene is TRBV28, the J gene TRBJ2-3, with 9 bases lining up with TRBD1. V gave up 6 bases and J gave up 1 base; unmatched junction bases: 2. The germline V gene encodes CDR1 MDHEN and CDR2 SYDVKM. The CDR3 consists of 14 residues. The CDR3 bases are TGTGCCAGCAGCAGGGACAGGGGCACAGATACGCAGTATTTT. Its protein product is CASSRDRGTDTQYF. Variable domain in full (rest from reference TRBV28 and TRBJ2-3): DVKVTQSSRYLVKRTGEKVFLECVQDMDHENMFWYRQDPGLGLRLIYFSYDVKMKEKGDIPEGYSVSREKKERFSLILESASTNQTSMYLCASSRDRGTDTQYFGPGTRLTVL.

V usage is TRBV5-6 and J usage is TRBJ1-4; TRBD1 matches 9 bases. From germline, CDR1 is SGHDT and CDR2 YYEEEE. This CDR3 comprises 15 residues. After removal of 3 bases from V and 6 bases from J, the junction contained 6 bases not matched to a gene. CDR3 in amino acids: CASSSPGQGDEKLFF. The CDR3 DNA sequence: TGTGCCAGCAGCTCTCCGGGACAGGGTGATGAAAAACTGTTTTTT.

The J gene is TRBJ1-1, the V gene TRBV11-2; D is unresolved. The length of the CDR3 is 15 residues. Trimming stripped 2 bases from V and 4 bases from J, with 14 bases between. Germline V gene lookup returns CDR1 SGHAT and CDR2 FQNNGV. CDR3 nucleotides: TGTGCCAGCAGCTTAAGCGCCGGGATGGGCACTGAAGCTTTCTTT. Protein: CASSLSAGMGTEAFF.

A single count supports this clone. The J gene is TRBJ1-2, the V gene TRBV30, with D perhaps TRBD1 (6 bases). The CDR3 sequence is 15 residues long. Trimming cost V 0 bases and J 2 bases, with 13 bases left between them. In germline, CDR1 is GTSNPN, CDR2 SVGIG (reference sequence). DNA for the CDR3: TGTGCCTGGAGTGTAGGCGGGGGGCAGAACTATGGCTACACCTTC. Translating gives CAWSVGGGQNYGYTF.

The chain employs TRBV7-9 and TRBJ1-4; D is perhaps TRBD1 (6 bases). CDR1 is SEHNR and CDR2 is FQNEAQ in the germline V gene (reference sequence). The CDR3 spans 15 residues. Deletions cut 5 bases from V and 3 bases from J, with 13 bases between. CDR3 sequence reads: CASSRGAGANEKLFF. Here the CDR3 DNA reads TGTGCCAGCAGCCGGGGGGCAGGAGCTAATGAAAAACTGTTTTTT.

This clone was seen a single time. V and J are TRBV29-1 and TRBJ2-7; possibly TRBD1 for D (5 bases). The CDR3 sequence is 11 residues long. Deletions cut 7 bases from V and 7 bases from J, with 14 bases between. Germline-derived CDR1 and CDR2 are SQVTM and ANQGSEA. CDR3 loop: CSGRVGWEQYF. The CDR3 coding sequence is TGCAGCGGCAGGGTGGGGTGGGAGCAGTACTTC.

V and J are TRBV12-3 or TRBV12-4 and TRBJ2-3; D possibly matches TRBD1 or TRBD2 (5 bases each). The CDR3 length is 11 residues. The V end lost 8 bases, the J end lost 5 bases, and 8 bases lay between the germline ends. CDR3 sequence: CASGTLDTQYF. The CDR3, as DNA: TGTGCCAGCGGGACCTTAGATACGCAGTATTTT.

This clone was detected a few times. This chain uses TRBV28 with TRBJ2-7; TRBD2 matches at 11 bases. There are 13 residues in the CDR3. Germline CDR1 is MDHEN and CDR2 is SYDVKM. V dropped 6 bases and J dropped 8; count of bases not matched to a gene: 6. CDR3 sequence: CASSKGTSGQQYF. CDR3 in DNA: TGTGCCAGCAGCAAAGGGACTAGCGGACAGCAGTACTTC.